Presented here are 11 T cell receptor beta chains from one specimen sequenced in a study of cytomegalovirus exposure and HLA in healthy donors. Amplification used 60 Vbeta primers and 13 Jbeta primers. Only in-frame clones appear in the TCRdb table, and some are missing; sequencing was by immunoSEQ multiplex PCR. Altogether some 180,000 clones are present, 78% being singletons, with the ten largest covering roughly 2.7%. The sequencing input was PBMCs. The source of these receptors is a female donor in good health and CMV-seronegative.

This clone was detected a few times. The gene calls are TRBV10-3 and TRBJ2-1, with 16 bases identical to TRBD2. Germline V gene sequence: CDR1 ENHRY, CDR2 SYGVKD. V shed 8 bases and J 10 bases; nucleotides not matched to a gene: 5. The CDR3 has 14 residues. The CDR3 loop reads CAIGGLAGGGEQFF. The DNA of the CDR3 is TGTGCCATCGGGGGACTAGCGGGAGGGGGGGAGCAGTTCTTC.

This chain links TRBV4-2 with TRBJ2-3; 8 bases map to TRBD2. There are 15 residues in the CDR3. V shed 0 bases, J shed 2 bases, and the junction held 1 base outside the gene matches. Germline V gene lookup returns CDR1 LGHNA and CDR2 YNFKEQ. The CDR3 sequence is CASSQETSVTDTQYF. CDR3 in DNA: TGTGCCAGCAGCCAAGAGACTAGCGTCACAGATACGCAGTATTTT.

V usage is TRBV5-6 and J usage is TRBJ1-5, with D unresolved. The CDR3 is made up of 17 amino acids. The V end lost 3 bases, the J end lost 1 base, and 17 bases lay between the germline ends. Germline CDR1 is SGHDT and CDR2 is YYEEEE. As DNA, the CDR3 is TGTGCCAGCAGCTACAGAGGTCCGGGAGGGAGCAATCAGCCCCAGCATTTT. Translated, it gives CASSYRGPGGSNQPQHF.

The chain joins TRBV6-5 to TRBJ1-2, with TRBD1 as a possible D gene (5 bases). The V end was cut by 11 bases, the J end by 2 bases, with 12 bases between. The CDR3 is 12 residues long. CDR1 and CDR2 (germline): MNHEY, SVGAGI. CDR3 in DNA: TGTGCCTCGCGGGGCCAAAACTATGGCTACACCTTC. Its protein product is CASRGQNYGYTF.

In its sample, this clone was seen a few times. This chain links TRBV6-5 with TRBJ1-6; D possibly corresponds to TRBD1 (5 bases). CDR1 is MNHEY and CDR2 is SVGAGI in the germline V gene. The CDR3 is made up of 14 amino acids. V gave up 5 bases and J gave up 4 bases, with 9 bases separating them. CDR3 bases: TGTGCCAGCAGTAAGGCAGGGTATAATTCACCCCTCCACTTT. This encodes CASSKAGYNSPLHF.

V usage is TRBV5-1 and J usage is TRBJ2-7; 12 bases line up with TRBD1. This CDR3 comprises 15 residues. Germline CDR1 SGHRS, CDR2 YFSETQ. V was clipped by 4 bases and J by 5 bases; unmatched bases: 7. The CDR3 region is CASSPQGQGANEQYF. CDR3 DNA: TGCGCCAGCAGCCCCCAGGGACAGGGGGCCAACGAGCAGTACTTC.

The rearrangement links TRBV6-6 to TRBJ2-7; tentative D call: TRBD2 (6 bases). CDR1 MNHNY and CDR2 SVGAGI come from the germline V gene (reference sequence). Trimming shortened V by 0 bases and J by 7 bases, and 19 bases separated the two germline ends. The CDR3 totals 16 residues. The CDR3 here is CASSYSSNGGFGEQYF. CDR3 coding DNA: TGTGCCAGCAGTTACTCGAGTAACGGAGGGTTCGGAGAGCAGTACTTC.

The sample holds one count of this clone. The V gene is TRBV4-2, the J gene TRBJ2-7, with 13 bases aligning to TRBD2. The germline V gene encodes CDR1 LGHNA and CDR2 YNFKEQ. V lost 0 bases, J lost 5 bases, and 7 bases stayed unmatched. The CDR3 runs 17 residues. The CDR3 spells CASSQDGTSGRVNEQYF. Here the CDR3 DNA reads TGTGCCAGCAGCCAAGATGGAACTAGCGGGAGGGTCAACGAGCAGTACTTC.

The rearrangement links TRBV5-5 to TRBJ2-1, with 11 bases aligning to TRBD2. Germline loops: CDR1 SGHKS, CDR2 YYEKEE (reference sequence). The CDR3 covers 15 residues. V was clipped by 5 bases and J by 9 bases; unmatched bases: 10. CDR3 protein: CASSTGLADTSEQFF. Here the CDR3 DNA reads TGTGCCAGCAGTACGGGACTAGCGGATACAAGTGAGCAGTTCTTC.

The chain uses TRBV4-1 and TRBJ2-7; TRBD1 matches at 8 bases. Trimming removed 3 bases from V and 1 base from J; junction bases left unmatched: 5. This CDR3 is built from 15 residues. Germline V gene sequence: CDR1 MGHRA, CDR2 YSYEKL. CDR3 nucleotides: TGCGCCAGCAGCCACGGAGGACAGGGTTCCTACGAGCAGTACTTC. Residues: CASSHGGQGSYEQYF.

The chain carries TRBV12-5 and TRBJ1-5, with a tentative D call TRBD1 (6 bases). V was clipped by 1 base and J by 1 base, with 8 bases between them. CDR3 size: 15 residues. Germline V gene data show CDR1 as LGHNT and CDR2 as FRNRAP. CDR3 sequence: CASGLGDRSNQPQHF. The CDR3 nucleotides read TGTGCTAGTGGTTTGGGAGACAGGAGCAATCAGCCCCAGCATTTT.